This entry lists 5 T cell receptor beta chains sequenced from one sample in a study of Ad26.COV2.S vaccination and SARS-CoV-2 variants. Here immunoSEQ multiplex PCR was the method, and the copy in TCRdb shows in-frame clones only, minus some. The sample lists 300,000 to 500,000 clones, approximately 91% occurring once. Treatment meaning: roughly 20 received Ad26.COV2.S at low or high dose, single or two shots; 5 received placebo; per-sample allocation not given. Sampling occurred on day 63 after the first vaccine or placebo injection. Source: peripheral blood, taken in a trial of Ad26.COV2.S vaccine versus placebo. The receptors were gathered from a person aged 18-60 years who received the Ad26.COV2.S COVID-19 vaccine or a placebo.

The chain links TRBV11-2 to TRBJ2-7, with TRBD1 identical over 7 bases. The CDR3 runs 16 residues. Losses at the gene ends were 0 bases for V and 6 bases for J; bases not matched to a gene: 11. CDR1 SGHAT and CDR2 FQNNGV come from the germline V gene. The CDR3 sequence is CASSLDIWDSSGEQYF. Written as DNA, the CDR3 is TGTGCCAGCAGCTTAGATATTTGGGACAGCTCGGGCGAGCAGTACTTC.

This sequence joins TRBV19 and TRBJ2-3; 9 bases map to TRBD2. Trimming cost V 5 bases and J 5 bases; bases outside gene matches: 11. The CDR3 totals 16 residues. Germline CDR1 is LNHDA and CDR2 is SQIVND (reference sequence). The CDR3 spells CASSSQSSSGVDTQYF. Written as DNA, the CDR3 is TGTGCCAGTAGTTCTCAGTCGTCTAGCGGGGTAGATACGCAGTATTTT.

This chain links TRBV6-5 with TRBJ1-1; TRBD1 is a possible D gene (5 bases). The CDR3 extends over 16 amino acids. From germline, CDR1 is MNHEY and CDR2 SVGAGI. Trimming took 0 bases from V and 5 from J, leaving 16 bases between them. CDR3 region: CASSYSKGVKQTEAFF. In nucleotides, the CDR3 is TGTGCCAGCAGTTACTCGAAAGGGGTGAAACAGACTGAAGCTTTCTTT.

V and J are TRBV6-2 or TRBV6-3 and TRBJ1-3, with D unresolved. The CDR3 is 17 amino acids. The V gene's germline CDR1 is MNHEY and CDR2 SVGEGT. Between the trimmed V and J ends, which lost 2 bases and 1 base, there was a span of 15 bases. The CDR3 coding sequence is TGTGCCAGCAGTTACGACGGTATAACGTGGTCTGGAAACACCATATATTTT. Translated: CASSYDGITWSGNTIYF.

The chain carries TRBV5-5 and TRBJ2-1; 8 bases line up with TRBD2. CDR1 is SGHKS, CDR2 YYEKEE, per germline (reference sequence). V was pared by 0 bases and J by 8 bases, with 7 bases of the junction left unmatched. CDR3 length equals 15 residues. The chain's CDR3 is CASSLAGGLIYEQFF. The DNA of the CDR3 is TGTGCCAGCAGCTTGGCGGGGGGGCTTATTTATGAGCAGTTCTTC.